This T cell receptor (beta chain) was sequenced in a study of control samples from healthy donors and cancer patients. Assay: immunoSEQ multiplex PCR; the TCRdb copy retains only in-frame clones and omits some. Of 70,000 or so clones listed, about 87% are singletons. The clonotype comes from a man in his fifties or sixties in good health. Sequencing was carried out using blood.

This CDR3 reads CASSFSRDYGYTF. CDR3 coding DNA: TGTGCCAGCAGCTTTAGCCGGGACTATGGCTACACCTTC. This rearrangement joins TRBV7-8 to TRBJ1-2, with D unclear. The CDR3 has 13 residues. Trimming removed 3 bases at V and 3 bases at J, with 8 bases between. CDR1 SGHVS and CDR2 FQNEAQ come from the germline V gene.